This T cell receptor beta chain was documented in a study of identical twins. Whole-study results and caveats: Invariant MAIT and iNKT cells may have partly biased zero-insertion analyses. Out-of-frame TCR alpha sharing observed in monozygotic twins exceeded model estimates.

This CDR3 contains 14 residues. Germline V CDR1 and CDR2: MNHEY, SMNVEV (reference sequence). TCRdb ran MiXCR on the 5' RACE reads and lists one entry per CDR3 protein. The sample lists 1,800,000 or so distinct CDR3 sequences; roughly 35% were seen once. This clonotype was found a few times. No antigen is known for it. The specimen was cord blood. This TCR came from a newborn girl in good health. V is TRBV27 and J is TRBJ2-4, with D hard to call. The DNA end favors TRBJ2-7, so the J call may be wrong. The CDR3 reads CATFVGYPFYEQYF. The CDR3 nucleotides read TGTGCCACCTTTGTTGGGTATCCCTTCTACGAGCAGTACTTC.